This T cell receptor beta chain comes out of a study of STAT5B mutations in CD4+ large granular lymphocyte leukemia. CDR3 length: 16 residues. V was clipped by 5 bases and J by 5 bases; unmatched bases: 12. CDR1 and CDR2 (germline): SGHAT, FQNNGV. Profiling relied on immunoSEQ multiplex PCR, and the TCRdb table lists in-frame clones only, not all of them. Counted here are around 2,000 clones, 87% occurring once; the ten biggest clones make up around 6.1%. The TCR sequence derives from a woman aged 70 to 79 with CD4+ T-cell large granular lymphocyte leukemia. The chain carries TRBV11-2 and TRBJ2-5; TRBD2 agrees at 9 bases. The sequenced sample consisted of PBMCs. Written as DNA, the CDR3 is TGTGCCAGCAGCCCGCGAAGCGGGGGGCTTACGGAGACCCAGTACTTC. Residues: CASSPRSGGLTETQYF.